This TCR beta chain was observed in a study of blood T cell repertoires in COVID-19. This CDR3 is 15 amino acids long. Germline-derived CDR1 and CDR2 are LGHDT and YNNKEL (reference sequence). The J segment lost 9 bases and the V segment lost 4 bases, leaving 7 bases of the junction unmatched. Sequenced by immunoSEQ multiplex PCR; TCRdb stores in-frame clones only, minus some. The sample contains 150,000 to 200,000 clones, about 91% of which appear only once. This clonotype originated in a woman in her thirties with acute or convalescent COVID-19. Material for sequencing was peripheral blood. The chain recombines TRBV3-1 (or the pseudogene TRBV3-2) with TRBJ2-1, with 12 bases that match TRBD2. CDR3 amino acids: CASSRRLAGAPEQFF. CDR3 coding DNA: TGTGCCAGCAGCCGTCGACTAGCGGGAGCCCCTGAGCAGTTCTTC.